This T cell receptor (beta chain) was found in a study of T cells in Graves' hyperthyroidism and ophthalmopathy (dated by TCRdb to the late 2010s). Study-wide context: A discovery cohort of roughly 100 patients, about 44 with Graves' ophthalmopathy and under 60 with stable Graves' hyperthyroidism, was used to find distinguishing TCR V-J signatures. Prospective prediction of ophthalmopathy was tested in an independent validation cohort consisting of 18 hyperthyroidism patients and 15 to 17 patients who later progressed to ophthalmopathy. The roughly 100 discovery patients were randomly divided into training and test sets at a 7:3 ratio. In more than 5 Graves' hyperthyroidism patients, the study also compared T-cell repertoires from thyroid tissue with T-cell repertoires from blood. Once sampling was done, hyperthyroidism patients were given methimazole at a starting dose of 30 mg daily, whereas ophthalmopathy patients were given high-dose intravenous methylprednisolone. TCR Vbeta CDR3 sequencing of some 140 peripheral blood samples (about 45 ophthalmopathy, over 70 hyperthyroidism and around 17 progressor patients) is reported in the paper. Overall results and qualifications from the work: In validation, the model predicted progression to ophthalmopathy a median of around six months before onset, with about 71% sensitivity and roughly 77% specificity. Sample size was not statistically predetermined, and blinding of investigators to group allocation was not performed. Blood samples also contained most of the expanded thyroid clonotypes (frequency above 0.001), which suggests that blood repertoires may reflect thyroid immune responses. Ophthalmopathy was separated from stable hyperthyroidism by a 13 V-J signature model, with around 88% sensitivity and around 81% specificity obtained in cross-validation and 80%/75% obtained in testing.

This clonotype was counted a few times. Its recognized antigen is unknown. No quality values exist for individual bases; no much larger clone is one base distant. Any patient with an uncontrolled infection, another autoimmune disease, pregnancy or lactation was excluded. Diagnoses were based on clinical symptoms, serum thyroxine and TRAb, thyroid ultrasound and orbital computed tomography. Trizol reagent was used to extract total RNA, and RNA quality was then checked on an Agilent 2100 Bioanalyzer. The TCR beta CDR3 regions were amplified from the RNA transcripts. For the first round of RT-PCR on the TCR CDR3, the HTBI primer set was used together with the Qiagen OneStep RT-PCR kit. Libraries were constructed in a second round of multiplex PCR, after which size selection and purification were performed. Libraries were sequenced paired-end with 100 bp reads on an Illumina HiSeq2000. Turning to the authors' computational methods: SOAPnuke was used to process the raw data, throwing out any read that contained adapters or uncalled bases, had a mean Phred below 15, or lacked an exact constant-primer or identifier match. High-quality paired reads were merged using COPE v1.2.5, and each unique nucleotide sequence was defined as a clonotype. MiTCR v1.1 was used to align clonotypes to the IMGT TRBV, TRBD and TRBJ reference segments. The analysis included only V-J combinations with a frequency above 0.0001, which together covered 98% to 99.2% of the repertoires. The TCS score was defined as F50 (clonal expansion) divided by E x V (chaos), with BLOSUM62-based TCRdist calculated between CDR3 peptides within each V-J. Welch's t-statistics and random forest reduced just over 500 V-J features to roughly 13, which were used in a naive Bayes classifier (R e1071). Thyroid-blood repertoire similarity was quantified with the Morisita-Horn index. TCRdb applied fastp at Q25 and MiXCR to the public reads, then kept only in-frame beta chains. Rows are unified per CDR3 protein, each entry keeping the most common DNA and genes. These V and J calls rely on TCRdb rather than the paper's analysis. The sample contains hundreds of thousands of distinct CDR3 sequences, just under 45% of them found a single time. Of the sample, roughly 7.2% is held by the ten largest clones.

The origin of this receptor is an adult man with Graves' disease, either hyperthyroidism or ophthalmopathy (not recorded which). The sample comprised peripheral blood or thyroid tissue (not recorded which).

For the CDR3, the sequence is CASSLSPTSYEQYF. At the DNA level, the sequence is TGTGCCAGCAGCTTGTCTCCCACCTCCTACGAGCAGTACTTC. In this chain, TRBV5-8 is recombined with TRBJ2-7; no D gene call is confident. The germline V gene supplies CDR1 SGHTS and CDR2 YDEGEE. The CDR3, from cysteine to phenylalanine, totals 14 residues. Kept here is only the CDR3 DNA, which spans 42 bases and is read in frame from base 1. V loses 1 base, J loses 0 bases, and the germline ends lie 8 bases apart.